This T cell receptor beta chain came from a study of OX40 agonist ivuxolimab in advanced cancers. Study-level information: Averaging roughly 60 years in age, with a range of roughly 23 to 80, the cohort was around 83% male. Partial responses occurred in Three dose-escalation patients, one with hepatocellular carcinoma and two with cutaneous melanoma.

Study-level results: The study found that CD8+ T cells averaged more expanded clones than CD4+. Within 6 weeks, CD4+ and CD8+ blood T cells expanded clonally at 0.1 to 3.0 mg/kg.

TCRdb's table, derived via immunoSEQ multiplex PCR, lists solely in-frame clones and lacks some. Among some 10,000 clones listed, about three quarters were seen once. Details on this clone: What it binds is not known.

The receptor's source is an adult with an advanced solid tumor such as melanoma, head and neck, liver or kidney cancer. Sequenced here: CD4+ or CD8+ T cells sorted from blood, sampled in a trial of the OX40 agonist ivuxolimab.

CDR3 residues: CARRVGLRTEAFF. The CDR3 bases are TGTGCCAGAAGGGTAGGGTTGAGGACTGAAGCTTTCTTT. The chain recombines TRBV7-5 with TRBJ1-1. TRBV7-5 is classified as a pseudogene. This CDR3 comprises 13 residues.